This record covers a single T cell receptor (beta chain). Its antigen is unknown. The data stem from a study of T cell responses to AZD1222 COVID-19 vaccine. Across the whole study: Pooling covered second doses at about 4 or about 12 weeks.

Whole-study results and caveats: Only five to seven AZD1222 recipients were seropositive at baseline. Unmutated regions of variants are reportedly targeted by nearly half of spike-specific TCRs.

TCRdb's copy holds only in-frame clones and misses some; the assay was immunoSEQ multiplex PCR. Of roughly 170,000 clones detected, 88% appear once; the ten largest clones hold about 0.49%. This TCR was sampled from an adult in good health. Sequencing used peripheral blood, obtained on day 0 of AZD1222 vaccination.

The CDR3 DNA follows: TGCGCCAGCAGCTTGCCCCCGAATGAAAAACTGTTTTTT. This translates into CASSLPPNEKLFF. This chain connects TRBV5-1 to TRBJ1-4, with D hard to call. CDR1 SGHRS and CDR2 YFSETQ come from the germline V gene. The CDR3 length is 13 residues. V shed 1 base and J shed 5 bases, with 6 bases lying between them.